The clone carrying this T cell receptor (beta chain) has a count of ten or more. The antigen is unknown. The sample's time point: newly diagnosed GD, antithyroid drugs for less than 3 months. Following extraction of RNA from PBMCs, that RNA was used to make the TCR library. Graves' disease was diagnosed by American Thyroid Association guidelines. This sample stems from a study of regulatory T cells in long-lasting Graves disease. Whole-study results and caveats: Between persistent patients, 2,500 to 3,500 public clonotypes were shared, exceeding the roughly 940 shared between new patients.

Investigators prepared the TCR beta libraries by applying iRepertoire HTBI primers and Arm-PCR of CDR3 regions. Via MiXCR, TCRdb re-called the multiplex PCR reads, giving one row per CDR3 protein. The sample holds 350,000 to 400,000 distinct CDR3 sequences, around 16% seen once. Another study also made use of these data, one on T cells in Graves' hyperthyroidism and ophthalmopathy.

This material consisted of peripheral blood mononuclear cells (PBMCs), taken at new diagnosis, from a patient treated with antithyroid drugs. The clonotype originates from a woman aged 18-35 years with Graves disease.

CDR3 residues: CASSLAGQGPYEQYF. The CDR3 nucleotides read TGCGCCAGCAGCTTGGCCGGACAGGGACCCTACGAGCAGTACTTC. J is TRBJ2-7 and V is TRBV5-1, with 8 bases fitting TRBD1. Germline trimming cut 0 bases from V and 2 bases from J; bases unmatched to any gene: 4. The CDR3 extends over 15 amino acids. Germline CDR1 reads SGHRS; CDR2 reads YFSETQ.